The 3 T cell receptor beta chains listed next were all sequenced from one sample in a study of metastatic and nonmetastatic thyroid tumors. TCRdb re-processed the PCR reads through MiXCR. The table lists about 21,000 clones, approximately 24% of them singletons. No patient received treatment before thyroid surgery. The sequenced material came from tumor tissue. The receptor set was obtained from a male donor with papillary thyroid cancer or a benign thyroid nodule (not recorded which). Some clones in this sample may be carry-over from other donors' samples.

This clone has at least ten counts. The CDR3 reads CASSIEGGTGELFF. The CDR3 DNA reads as TGTGCCAGTAGTATTGAGGGGGGCACCGGGGAGCTGTTTTTT. The gene calls are TRBV19 and TRBJ2-2; D could derive from TRBD1 or TRBD2 (6 bases each). Deletions cut 3 bases from V and 4 bases from J, with 9 bases between. The CDR3 is 14 amino acids. Germline loops: CDR1 LNHDA, CDR2 SQIVND (reference sequence).

To note about this clone: The junction departs from the called germline gene at one end, perhaps through a read error. The CDR3 coding sequence is TGCGCGAGCAGCCCCGGATCAGGGGCAGGAGATTCGCATTATTTT. Its translation is CASSPGSGAGDSHYF. V is TRBV5-1 and J is TRBJ2-3; possible D gene TRBD1, 6 bases. Germline V gene data show CDR1 as SGHRS and CDR2 as YFSETQ. CDR3 size: 15 residues.

The table lists this clone with many counts. The V and J genes are TRBV6-1 and TRBJ1-3, with TRBD1 as a possible D gene (5 bases). The CDR3 runs to 16 residues. Germline V gene data show CDR1 as MNHNS and CDR2 as SASEGT. V was clipped by 5 bases and J by 1 base, with 15 bases between them. CDR3 loop: CASSTGGGGSGNTIYF. The CDR3 DNA reads as TGTGCCAGCAGTACCGGCGGGGGGGGATCTGGAAACACCATATATTTT.